A single sample gave rise to the 22 T cell receptor beta chains below, sequenced in a study of blood T cell repertoires in COVID-19. The method was immunoSEQ multiplex PCR; TCRdb's version includes in-frame clones alone and lacks a portion of them. The repertoire holds about 270,000 clones, approximately 89% seen once, with approximately 9% in the top ten. The sample comprised peripheral blood. The receptors were gathered from a man aged 40-55 years with active or convalescent COVID-19.

The chain is built from TRBV12-3 or TRBV12-4 and TRBJ1-2; possible D gene TRBD1, 5 bases. Trimming stripped 7 bases from V and 8 bases from J, with 14 bases between. The CDR3 runs 12 residues. As DNA, the CDR3 is TGTGCCAGCACCTTGGGGGGGGTCGGCTACACCTTC. This translates into CASTLGGVGYTF.

V gene TRBV2 combines with J gene TRBJ2-1, with 8 bases aligning to TRBD1. Per the germline V gene, CDR1 is SNHLY and CDR2 is FYNNEI. V shed 11 bases and J 8 bases; nucleotides not matched to a gene: 11. The CDR3 has 13 amino acids. The CDR3 nucleotides are TGTGCCGGAGGTGGGCAGGGGGCGTATGAGCAGTTCTTC. This encodes CAGGGQGAYEQFF.

The chain has TRBV27 and TRBJ1-1; D ambiguous. The CDR3 has 14 amino acids. Germline V gives CDR1 MNHEY, CDR2 SMNVEV (reference sequence). V was clipped by 1 base and J by 3 bases, with 9 bases between them. DNA for the CDR3: TGTGCCAGCAGTTTATTCCGCCAGGACACTGAAGCTTTCTTT. Translating it yields CASSLFRQDTEAFF.

This clone has more than one count but fewer than ten. The chain uses TRBV2 and TRBJ1-1; a weak D match, TRBD1 (6 bases). V lost 6 bases to trimming and J lost 1 base, with 9 bases between them. The CDR3 runs to 13 residues. Germline CDR1 reads SNHLY; CDR2 reads FYNNEI. The CDR3 DNA is TGTGCCAGCAGCTGGACAGAGAACACTGAAGCTTTCTTT. Translation: CASSWTENTEAFF.

This chain connects TRBV7-2 to TRBJ2-3; the D gene is possibly TRBD2 (6 bases). CDR1 and CDR2 from the germline V gene are SGHTA and FQGNSA. Trimming stripped 5 bases from V and 2 bases from J, with 11 bases between. The CDR3 covers 14 residues. The CDR3 is CASSVGLITDTQYF. DNA of the CDR3: TGTGCCAGCAGCGTAGGACTAATCACAGATACGCAGTATTTT.

The chain is built from TRBV30 and TRBJ1-5, with TRBD1 matching over 7 bases. CDR1 and CDR2 from the germline V gene are GTSNPN and SVGIG (reference sequence). The CDR3 loop spans 15 amino acids. V gave up 3 bases and J gave up 4 bases; unmatched junction bases: 9. The CDR3 here is CAWSPGQTKNQPQHF. The CDR3 region has the DNA TGTGCCTGGAGCCCGGGACAGACAAAGAATCAGCCCCAGCATTTT.

The chain is built from TRBV9 and TRBJ2-7; 10 positions match TRBD2. V lost 0 bases to trimming and J lost 3 bases; unmatched junction nucleotides: 0. Germline V gene data show CDR1 as SGDLS and CDR2 as YYNGEE. This CDR3 is 14 amino acids long. CDR3 sequence reads: CASSVASGGYEQYF. CDR3 in DNA: TGTGCCAGCAGCGTAGCTAGCGGGGGCTACGAGCAGTACTTC.

This sequence joins TRBV19 and TRBJ1-2; TRBD1 agrees at 7 bases. V lost 3 bases to trimming and J lost 5 bases; unmatched junction nucleotides: 12. This CDR3 has 16 amino acids. CDR1 is LNHDA, CDR2 SQIVND, per germline (reference sequence). The CDR3 DNA reads TGTGCCAGTAGTATCCCCACAACAGGGGCCCTTTATGGCTACACCTTC. Encoded protein: CASSIPTTGALYGYTF.

The chain combines TRBV12-3 or TRBV12-4 with TRBJ1-6; D unclear. This CDR3 contains 12 residues. V was shortened by 7 bases and J by 9 bases, with 10 bases between the two germline ends. CDR3 coding DNA: TGTGCCAGCACTAGAGGATTTTCACCCCTCCACTTT. Translated, it gives CASTRGFSPLHF.

The chain joins TRBV27 to TRBJ2-7; weak D call: TRBD1 (5 bases). The CDR3 sequence is 14 residues long. The V gene's germline CDR1 is MNHEY and CDR2 SMNVEV (reference sequence). V was shortened by 2 bases and J by 1 base, with 9 bases between the two germline ends. The CDR3 here is CASSLGRASYEQYF. As DNA, the CDR3 is TGTGCCAGCAGTTTAGGCAGGGCGTCCTACGAGCAGTACTTC.

This chain uses TRBV10-3 with TRBJ1-4, with D possibly being TRBD1 (5 bases). The CDR3 has 12 amino acids. Germline CDR1 ENHRY, CDR2 SYGVKD. With 6 bases removed from V and 5 bases from J, the gap between germline ends came to 7 bases. CDR3 in amino acids: CAIRDTNEKLFF. The CDR3 coding sequence is TGTGCCATCAGGGACACCAATGAAAAACTGTTTTTT.

This sequence joins TRBV7-2 and TRBJ2-7; 7 bases map to TRBD1. The CDR3 runs 15 residues. The germline CDR1 and CDR2 sequences are SGHTA and FQGNSA. Germline trimming cut 3 bases from V and 3 bases from J; bases unmatched to any gene: 8. As DNA, the CDR3 is TGTGCCAGCAGCTTTACCGGGACAGAGAACTACGAGCAGTACTTC. It encodes CASSFTGTENYEQYF.

This rearrangement joins TRBV11-1 to TRBJ1-3, with 7 bases fitting TRBD1. This CDR3 is built from 14 residues. Germline trimming cut 5 bases from V and 2 bases from J; bases unmatched to any gene: 3. Germline CDR1 is SGHAT and CDR2 is FQDESV (reference sequence). The CDR3 reads CASSLTGTGNTIYF. As DNA, the CDR3 is TGTGCCAGCAGCCTGACAGGGACTGGAAACACCATATATTTT.

V gene TRBV5-1 combines with J gene TRBJ2-5; tentatively, D is TRBD2 (5 bases). Germline CDR1 is SGHRS and CDR2 is YFSETQ. Trimming removed 3 bases from V and 1 base from J, with 16 bases in between. The CDR3 has 16 amino acids. CDR3 DNA: TGCGCCAGCAGCTCACAGATTACTAGTTCCCAAGAGACCCAGTACTTC. Translating it yields CASSSQITSSQETQYF. Variable domain in full (rest from reference TRBV5-1 and TRBJ2-5): KAGVTQTPRYLIKTRGQQVTLSCSPISGHRSVSWYQQTPGQGLQFLFEYFSETQRNKGNFPGRFSGRQFSNSRSEMNVSTLELGDSALYLCASSSQITSSQETQYFGPGTRLLVL.

The rearrangement links TRBV11-1 to TRBJ2-7; 7 nucleotides align to TRBD2. After removal of 1 base from V and 0 bases from J, the junction contained 6 bases not matched to a gene. There are 16 residues in the CDR3. Per germline, CDR1 SGHAT and CDR2 FQDESV (reference sequence). This CDR3 is CASSLVLADNSYEQYF. CDR3 in DNA: TGTGCCAGCAGCTTAGTTCTAGCGGACAACTCCTACGAGCAGTACTTC.

As to this clone: The junction departs from germline at one end; a sequencing error may be responsible. The CDR3 spells CASQLQGRVSYNERFF. In DNA, the CDR3 is TGTGCCAGCCAACTCCAGGGAAGGGTATCCTACAATGAGCGGTTCTTC. This chain joins TRBV7-2 and TRBJ2-1; possible D gene TRBD1, 5 bases. Germline assignment: CDR1 SGHTA and CDR2 FQGNSA. The CDR3 is 16 amino acids.

The chain combines TRBV28 with TRBJ1-1; no clear D. This CDR3 is 13 amino acids long. V dropped 4 bases and J dropped 3 bases, with 9 bases sitting between them. Per germline, CDR1 MDHEN and CDR2 SYDVKM. Here the CDR3 DNA reads TGTGCCAGCAGTTACCTCGGGGACACTGAAGCTTTCTTT. Translation gives CASSYLGDTEAFF.

The sample holds a few counts of this clone. V and J are TRBV2 and TRBJ2-7; TRBD1 is a possible D gene (6 bases). Germline loops: CDR1 SNHLY, CDR2 FYNNEI. The V end was cut by 5 bases, the J end by 3 bases, with 11 bases between. CDR3 length: 13 residues. The CDR3: CASSLDSFYEQYF. DNA for the CDR3: TGTGCCAGCAGTCTGGACAGTTTCTACGAGCAGTACTTC.

The gene calls are TRBV19 and TRBJ2-4; 7 nucleotides agree with TRBD2. Unmatched junction bases numbered 7, after V lost 5 bases and J lost 9 bases. The CDR3 spans 13 residues. Germline CDR1 reads LNHDA; CDR2 reads SQIVND (reference sequence). CDR3 DNA sequence: TGTGCCAGTAGTTCCGGACTAGTCAGCATTCAGTACTTC. Residues: CASSSGLVSIQYF.

This chain links TRBV28 with TRBJ1-1, with TRBD1 matching over 8 bases. The J segment lost 3 bases and the V segment lost 6 bases, leaving 6 bases of the junction unmatched. CDR1 MDHEN and CDR2 SYDVKM come from the germline V gene. The CDR3 is made up of 14 amino acids. CDR3 bases: TGTGCCAGCAGACGTCAACAGGGGGACACTGAAGCTTTCTTT. Amino acid sequence: CASRRQQGDTEAFF.

This clone was picked up one time. The CDR3 DNA follows: TGCACCAGCAGCAAGGGGACAGGGGAAACTATACACTCACCCCTCCACTTT. It translates to CTSSKGTGETIHSPLHF. The chain is built from TRBV1 and TRBJ1-6; the tabulated D call, TRBD1, remains unverified against the DNA. TRBV1 is recorded as a pseudogene. The CDR3 has 17 residues.

V and J are TRBV5-6 and TRBJ2-1, with D perhaps TRBD2 (6 bases). V was trimmed by 3 bases and J by 8 bases, leaving 9 bases between them. From germline, CDR1 is SGHDT and CDR2 YYEEEE. The CDR3 length is 12 residues. The CDR3 protein is CASSSLADEQFF. The CDR3 coding sequence is TGTGCCAGCAGCTCACTAGCCGATGAGCAGTTCTTC.